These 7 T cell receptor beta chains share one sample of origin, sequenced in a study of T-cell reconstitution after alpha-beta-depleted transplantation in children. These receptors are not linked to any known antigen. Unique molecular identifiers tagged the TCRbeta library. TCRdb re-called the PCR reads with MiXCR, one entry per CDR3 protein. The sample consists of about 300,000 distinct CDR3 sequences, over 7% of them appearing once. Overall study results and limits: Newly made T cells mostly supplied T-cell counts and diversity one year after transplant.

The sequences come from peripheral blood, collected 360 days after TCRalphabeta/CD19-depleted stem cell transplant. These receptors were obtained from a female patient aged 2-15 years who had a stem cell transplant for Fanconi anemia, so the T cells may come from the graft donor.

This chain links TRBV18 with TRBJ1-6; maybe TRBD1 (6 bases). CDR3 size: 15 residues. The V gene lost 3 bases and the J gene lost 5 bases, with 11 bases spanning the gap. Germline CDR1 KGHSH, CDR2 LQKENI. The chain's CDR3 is CASSPSTGDNSPLHF. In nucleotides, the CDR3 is TGTGCCAGCTCACCCTCGACAGGAGATAATTCACCCCTCCACTTT.

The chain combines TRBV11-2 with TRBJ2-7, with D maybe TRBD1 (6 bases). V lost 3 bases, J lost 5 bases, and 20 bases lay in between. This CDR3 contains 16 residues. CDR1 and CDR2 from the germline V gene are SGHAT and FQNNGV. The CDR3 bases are TGTGCCAGCAGCTTTAGGGGACGGACAGTTCAAGACGAGCAGTACTTC. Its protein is CASSFRGRTVQDEQYF.

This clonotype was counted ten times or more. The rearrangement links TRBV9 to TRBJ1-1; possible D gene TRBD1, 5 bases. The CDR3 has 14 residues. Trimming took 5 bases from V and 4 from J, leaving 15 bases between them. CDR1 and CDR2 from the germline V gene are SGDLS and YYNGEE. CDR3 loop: CASSWGVWSTEAFF. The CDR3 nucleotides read TGTGCCAGCAGTTGGGGGGTTTGGAGCACTGAAGCTTTCTTT.

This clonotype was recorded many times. The CDR3: CASSTFTGVNEQFF. DNA for the CDR3: TGTGCCAGCAGCACCTTTACAGGGGTCAATGAGCAGTTCTTC. The J gene is TRBJ2-1, the V gene TRBV7-2, with TRBD1 identical over 7 bases. The CDR3 length is 14 residues. Germline lookup yields CDR1 SGHTA and CDR2 FQGNSA. V shed 5 bases, J shed 6 bases, and the junction held 7 bases outside the gene matches.

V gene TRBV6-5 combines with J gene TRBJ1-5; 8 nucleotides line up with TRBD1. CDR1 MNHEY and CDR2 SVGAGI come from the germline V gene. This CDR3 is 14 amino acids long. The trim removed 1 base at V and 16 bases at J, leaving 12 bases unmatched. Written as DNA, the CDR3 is TGTGCCAGCAGTTACTGGGGCGACAGGGGCCCCCCACATTTT. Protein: CASSYWGDRGPPHF.

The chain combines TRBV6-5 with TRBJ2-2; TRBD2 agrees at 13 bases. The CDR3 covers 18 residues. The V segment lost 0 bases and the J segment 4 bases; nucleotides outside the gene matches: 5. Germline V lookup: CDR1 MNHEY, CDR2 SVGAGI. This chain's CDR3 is CASSYSTSGGAVTGELFF. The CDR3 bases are TGTGCCAGCAGTTACTCCACTAGCGGGGGGGCGGTCACCGGGGAGCTGTTTTTT.

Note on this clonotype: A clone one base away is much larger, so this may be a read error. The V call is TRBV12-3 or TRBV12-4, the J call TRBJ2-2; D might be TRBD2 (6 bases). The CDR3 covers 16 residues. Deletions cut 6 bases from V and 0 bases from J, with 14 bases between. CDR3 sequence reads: CASSLSGTANTGELFF. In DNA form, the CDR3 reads TGTGCCAGCAGCTTATCCGGGACTGCGAACACCGGGGAGCTGTTTTTT.